The clone carrying this TCR beta chain was found a few times. Its antigen is undetermined. The sample is drawn from a study of T-cell reconstitution after alpha-beta-depleted transplantation in children. Study-wide results and limits: After transplant, high TCRbeta diversity at day 60 in some patients arose from surviving recipient T cells and thymic progenitors. At the one-year point after transplant, T-cell counts and TCRbeta diversity were found to come mostly from T cells that had been newly produced.

Deletions cut 3 bases from V and 2 bases from J, with 14 bases between. Germline CDR1 is LNHDA and CDR2 is SQIVND (reference sequence). The CDR3 covers 15 residues. This sample's TCRbeta library carried unique molecular identifier barcodes. TCRdb re-called the PCR reads with MiXCR, one entry per CDR3 protein. The data hold some 840,000 distinct CDR3 sequences, with roughly 15% observed a single time. This chain uses TRBV19 with TRBJ2-7; tentatively, D is TRBD2 (5 bases). Here the sequenced sample was PBMCs, mostly from graft donor cells, taken 360 days after TCRalphabeta/CD19-depleted stem cell transplant. The TCR comes from a male patient younger than 18 who had a stem cell transplant for acute lymphoblastic leukemia, so the T cells may come from the graft donor. This chain's CDR3 is CASSIARGKAYEQYF. CDR3 coding DNA: TGTGCCAGTAGTATTGCTCGGGGAAAGGCCTACGAGCAGTACTTC.